This TCR beta chain derives from a study of blood T cell repertoires in COVID-19 (dated by TCRdb to 2020 to 2021). Turning to the overall study: Samples from collaborators originated in the United States, Italy and Spain and spanned both the acute and convalescent phases of COVID-19. Deeply sampled blood TCRbeta repertoires from subjects exposed to, actively infected with, or recovered from COVID-19 were included in the dataset. Where available, HLA class I and class II types were taken from metadata supplied by the sample provider and were not determined by assay-based typing. A freely available public database, intended as a resource for researchers studying the immune response to SARS-CoV-2, is where the repertoires were released. The sample metadata nearly always contained a de-identified subject ID, COVID-19 status, age in years and sex. The prospective study material was composed of cDNA or gDNA derived from T cells, B-cell-depleted T cells, or PBMCs. The samples were drawn from the first 160 participants of the ongoing ImmuneRACE study and from 950 to 1,500 subjects provided by 6 global collaborators.

TCRbeta CDR3 regions were amplified from genomic DNA by means of the immunoSEQ Assay, a bias-controlled multiplex PCR. The paper's processing steps were these. Nucleated cell counts per sample were estimated from amplification of reference gene primers within the assay. To quantify the absolute abundance of each unique TCRbeta CDR3 rearrangement, sequence reads were collapsed and filtered. For each sample, productive Simpson clonality was calculated by taking the square root of Simpson's diversity index across productive rearrangements. Held by TCRdb, this immuneACCESS table contains in-frame sequences only and omits some clones. Under half of the omission traces to an unresolved V gene where checked; the cause of the rest is unknown. The DNA was the basis for D and trimming; V, J and clone size are from that table. Present in this sample are about 120,000 clones, 75% to 90% of which were seen just once. Together, the top ten hold 19% of the sample.

Taken from the germline V gene (reference sequence), the CDR1 and CDR2 loops are LGHDT and YNNKEL. CDR3 length: 15 amino acids, cysteine to phenylalanine. Solely the CDR3 DNA is kept, with 45 bases framed from the first base. V is reduced by 0 bases and J by 7 bases, leaving a spacing of 13 bases between them. About this clone itself: Its antigen remains undetermined. Base-call qualities are not available, and no considerably larger clone is one nucleotide away.

The investigation overall reported the following: The amount of clinical and demographic metadata varied by source and participant and was provided uncurated.

Each collaborating institution followed its own protocols to collect whole blood in K2EDTA tubes. For TCRbeta analysis, collaborators shipped samples in one of three forms: frozen whole blood, isolated PBMCs, or DNA extracted from either of those sample types. Sample: peripheral blood. The receptor's source is a human donor with acute or convalescent COVID-19. The donor label of this sample is uncertain. The rearrangement combines TRBV3-1 (or the pseudogene TRBV3-2) with TRBJ1-5, and perhaps TRBD1 as D gene, on 5 matching bases. The CDR3 here reads CASSQDGALGQPQHF. The sequenced DNA: TGTGCCAGCAGCCAAGATGGGGCTTTGGGGCAGCCCCAGCATTTT.